This passage covers 16 T cell receptor beta chains from one sample sequenced in a study of cytomegalovirus exposure and HLA in healthy donors. The PCR was carried out with 60 Vbeta primers and 13 Jbeta primers. Profiled with immunoSEQ multiplex PCR; TCRdb holds only in-frame clones, not every one. Of 230,000 or so clones in the sample, about 93% are singletons; the top ten hold less than 2%. The sample was PBMCs. Every receptor here comes from a girl aged 2-10 years in good health and CMV-seronegative.

This sequence joins TRBV15 and TRBJ2-2, with D perhaps matching TRBD1 (6 bases). The ends were cut back, 3 bases at V and 6 bases at J, with 11 bases in the middle. CDR3 length: 14 residues. Germline loops: CDR1 LNHNV, CDR2 YYDKDF (reference sequence). The CDR3: CATSSLQGPGELFF. CDR3 DNA: TGTGCCACCAGCAGTTTACAGGGTCCCGGGGAGCTGTTTTTT.

The CDR3 nucleotides are TGCGCCAGCAGCCCATGGGCGGGAGGGGCCGAGCAGTTCTTC. It yields the protein CASSPWAGGAEQFF. The genes are TRBV10-1 and TRBJ2-1; TRBD2 agrees at 9 bases. Losses at the gene ends were 6 bases for V and 10 bases for J; bases not matched to a gene: 10. Germline V gene data show CDR1 as WNHNN and CDR2 as SYGVQD (reference sequence). The CDR3 is 14 amino acids.

V usage is TRBV27 and J usage is TRBJ2-1; D possibly corresponds to TRBD1 (7 bases). The germline gives CDR1 MNHEY, CDR2 SMNVEV (reference sequence). With 3 bases removed from V and 7 bases from J, the gap between germline ends came to 22 bases. There are 17 residues in the CDR3. The CDR3 here is CASSFRRGGTATNEQFF. CDR3 coding DNA: TGTGCCAGCAGTTTCCGGAGAGGGGGGACAGCCACTAATGAGCAGTTCTTC.

V gene TRBV7-8 combines with J gene TRBJ1-1; D gene ambiguous. Germline V lookup: CDR1 SGHVS, CDR2 FQNEAQ. This CDR3 has 14 amino acids. Trimming cost V 2 bases and J 2 bases, with 9 bases left between them. CDR3 nucleotides: TGTGCCAGCAGCTTAAAACAGCTTAACACTGAAGCTTTCTTT. This codes for CASSLKQLNTEAFF.

This sequence joins TRBV7-9 and TRBJ1-3, with D possibly being TRBD1 (5 bases). This CDR3 region has 17 residues. Trimming pared 5 bases from V and 1 base from J, leaving 18 bases between. Germline lookup yields CDR1 SEHNR and CDR2 FQNEAQ (reference sequence). Written as DNA, the CDR3 is TGTGCCAGCAGCACGGGAGGAGGGGTACAGTCTGGAAACACCATATATTTT. It translates to CASSTGGGVQSGNTIYF.

The chain has TRBV19 and TRBJ1-2; D is perhaps TRBD1 (5 bases). Trimming took 0 bases from V and 7 from J, leaving 15 bases between them. This CDR3 is built from 15 residues. Germline V lookup: CDR1 LNHDA, CDR2 SQIVND (reference sequence). This CDR3 is CASSIEHRPASGYTF. The CDR3 nucleotides are TGTGCCAGTAGTATAGAACACAGGCCGGCGAGTGGCTACACCTTC.

This clone was seen a single time. The rearrangement links TRBV5-1 to TRBJ2-2; TRBD2 agrees at 10 bases. This CDR3 comprises 16 residues. From germline, CDR1 is SGHRS and CDR2 YFSETQ. After removal of 2 bases from V and 1 base from J, the junction contained 2 bases not matched to a gene. Here the CDR3 reads CASSLAGGWNTGELFF. Here the CDR3 DNA reads TGCGCCAGCAGCTTAGCGGGAGGGTGGAACACCGGGGAGCTGTTTTTT.

This sequence joins TRBV19 and TRBJ2-2, with 7 bases fitting TRBD1. The CDR3 has 16 amino acids. CDR1 is LNHDA and CDR2 is SQIVND in the germline V gene (reference sequence). The trim removed 2 bases at V and 0 bases at J, leaving 3 bases unmatched. The CDR3 DNA reads TGTGCCAGTAGTATAAAAGGGGGCCCGAACACCGGGGAGCTGTTTTTT. Translating gives CASSIKGGPNTGELFF.

In its sample, this clone was seen once. This chain connects TRBV5-6 to TRBJ2-4, with D possibly matching TRBD2 (6 bases). The length of the CDR3 is 14 residues. Trimming pared 4 bases from V and 7 bases from J, leaving 15 bases between. CDR1 is SGHDT and CDR2 is YYEEEE in the germline V gene. This chain's CDR3 is CASSPGRSGNIQYF. CDR3 sequence (DNA): TGTGCCAGCAGCCCCGGGAGAAGTGGTAACATTCAGTACTTC.

The rearrangement links TRBV23-1 to TRBJ2-7; 12 nucleotides line up with TRBD2. TRBV23-1 is sorted into the ORF group, with uncertain function. This CDR3 contains 16 residues. Germline trimming cut 4 bases from V and 6 bases from J; bases unmatched to any gene: 10. The CDR3 DNA is TGCGCCAGCAGTCGATCGACTAGCGGGAGTTATTTCGAGCAGTACTTC. Its protein product is CASSRSTSGSYFEQYF.

The CDR3 sequence: CASSPRVGGPVYEQYF. As DNA, the CDR3 is TGTGCCAGCAGCCCCCGCGTCGGAGGGCCGGTCTACGAGCAGTACTTC. The chain links TRBV7-3 to TRBJ2-7; D might be TRBD2 (6 bases). The germline V gene has CDR1 SGHTA and CDR2 FQGTGA. This CDR3 has 16 residues. Trimming left V 5 bases short and J 3 bases short, with 20 bases between.

The J gene is TRBJ2-7, the V gene TRBV6-5; tentative D call: TRBD1 (5 bases). CDR3 size: 13 residues. V was shortened by 7 bases and J by 2 bases, with 12 bases between the two germline ends. CDR1 is MNHEY, CDR2 SVGAGI, per germline. The CDR3 DNA reads as TGTGCCAGCACCTGGACAAGAGCCTACGAGCAGTACTTC. Translation gives CASTWTRAYEQYF.

Of note for this clone: The same CDR3 also results from other DNA sequences found in this sample. The J gene is TRBJ1-1, the V gene TRBV18; D ambiguous. Germline V gene data show CDR1 as KGHSH and CDR2 as LQKENI. Trimming took 2 bases from V and 1 from J, leaving 5 bases between them. The CDR3 totals 13 residues. The CDR3 nucleotides are TGTGCCAGCTCACCATCAGGGAACACTGAAGCTTTCTTT. Amino acids: CASSPSGNTEAFF.

Remarks on this clone: This sample also contains other DNA sequences that code for the same CDR3. The chain has TRBV30 and TRBJ1-1; D is uncertain. The germline V and J ends were trimmed by 0 bases and 2 bases, with 7 bases remaining between them. There are 13 residues in the CDR3. The germline V gene has CDR1 GTSNPN and CDR2 SVGIG (reference sequence). The CDR3 DNA reads TGTGCCTGGAGTGTACCAGGAAACACTGAAGCTTTCTTT. It encodes CAWSVPGNTEAFF.

The rearrangement joins TRBV13 to TRBJ2-2, with D perhaps matching TRBD2 (6 bases). V was clipped by 4 bases and J by 1 base, with 10 bases between them. Looked up from germline, CDR1 is PRHDT and CDR2 is FYEKMQ (reference sequence). CDR3 size: 15 residues. The CDR3 sequence is CASSWRDRNTGELFF. The CDR3 nucleotides are TGTGCCAGCAGCTGGCGGGATAGGAACACCGGGGAGCTGTTTTTT.

In the case of this clone: Other nucleotide sequences in the sample specify the same CDR3. This chain links TRBV27 with TRBJ2-7; TRBD1 might be the D (6 bases). The length of the CDR3 is 13 residues. The V gene lost 5 bases and the J gene lost 1 base, with 9 bases spanning the gap. Germline V gene lookup returns CDR1 MNHEY and CDR2 SMNVEV (reference sequence). CDR3 residues: CASSLTGSYEQYF. The CDR3 DNA sequence: TGTGCCAGCAGTCTAACAGGGTCCTACGAGCAGTACTTC.